This passage covers 25 T cell receptor beta chains from one sample sequenced in a study of monozygotic twins with inflammatory bowel disease. TCRdb reprocessed the 5' RACE reads and reports one entry per CDR3 protein, with no DNA. The sample is made up of roughly 100,000 distinct CDR3 sequences, and the top ten hold 1.5% to 2% of it. Sequencing used blood. These receptor sequences come from a human donor with ulcerative colitis or Crohn's disease, or a healthy co-twin of an affected twin (not recorded which).

This chain uses TRBV20-1 with TRBJ1-5; TCRdb's assignment of TRBD1 cannot be checked, as there is no DNA. The length of the CDR3 is 12 residues. Per the germline V gene, CDR1 is DFQATT and CDR2 is SNEGSKA (reference sequence). The CDR3 is CSASAPEQPQHF.

This chain links TRBV12-3 or TRBV12-4 with TRBJ2-3. There are 16 residues in the CDR3. The CDR3 reads CASSPYLTSGTDTQYF.

The genes are TRBV2 and TRBJ1-6; with no DNA, the TCRdb D assignment of TRBD1 cannot be verified. CDR3 length equals 16 residues. CDR1 and CDR2 from the germline V gene are SNHLY and FYNNEI. This CDR3 is CASSFRGSSYNSPLHF. The variable domain in full, completed from reference TRBV2 and TRBJ1-6, reads EPEVTQTPSHQVTQMGQEVILRCVPISNHLYFYWYRQILGQKVEFLVSFYNNEISEKSEIFDDQFSVERPDGSNFTLKIRSTKLEDSAMYFCASSFRGSSYNSPLHFGNGTRLTVT.

The rearrangement uses TRBV6-5 and TRBJ2-7; as DNA is missing, the TRBD1 call by TCRdb cannot be tested. CDR3 length: 14 residues. Per the germline V gene, CDR1 is MNHEY and CDR2 is SVGAGI. The CDR3 loop reads CASSFGMFSYEQYF.

This chain joins TRBV20-1 and TRBJ2-2; without DNA, the TCRdb call of TRBD1 cannot be checked. The CDR3 runs 14 residues. Germline-derived CDR1 and CDR2 are DFQATT and SNEGSKA (reference sequence). The CDR3 loop is CSARTGVNTGELFF.

J is TRBJ2-3 and V is TRBV7-3; checking the TCRdb D call of TRBD2 is not possible without DNA. Germline values: CDR1 SGHTA, CDR2 FQGTGA. The CDR3 runs to 18 residues. CDR3 amino acids: CASSLGWGLAGRRDTQYF.

The genes are TRBV12-3 or TRBV12-4 and TRBJ2-3; the TCRdb call, TRBD2, lacks DNA for checking. This CDR3 spans 15 amino acids. The CDR3 reads CASSLREGRTDTQYF.

The V call is TRBV10-3, the J call TRBJ2-1; the D call of TRBD1 rests on TCRdb alone, since no DNA is present to check it. The CDR3 is 13 residues long. Germline V gives CDR1 ENHRY, CDR2 SYGVKD. The CDR3 region is CAINEGPYNEQFF.

The chain has TRBV12-3 or TRBV12-4 and TRBJ1-2; no DNA is available, so the TRBD1 call from TCRdb remains unchecked. The CDR3 loop spans 14 amino acids. The CDR3 is CASSLGGTGDGYTF.

The J gene is TRBJ2-3, the V gene TRBV9. Looked up from germline, CDR1 is SGDLS and CDR2 is YYNGEE. The CDR3 length is 13 residues. The CDR3 is CASSVYGADTQYF.

The chain uses TRBV7-2 and TRBJ1-4; TCRdb names TRBD1, which stays unverified in the absence of DNA. The V gene's germline CDR1 is SGHTA and CDR2 FQGNSA. The CDR3 is 15 amino acids. Here the CDR3 reads CASSGQAGINEKLFF.

V usage is TRBV10-3 and J usage is TRBJ2-7; TCRdb selects TRBD1, and the lack of DNA leaves this call unchecked. Germline V gives CDR1 ENHRY, CDR2 SYGVKD. There are 14 residues in the CDR3. The CDR3 here is CAISVQGASYEQYF.

The rearrangement uses TRBV2 and TRBJ1-6; the D gene TCRdb calls, TRBD1, cannot be checked with no DNA. The CDR3 loop spans 15 amino acids. The germline V gene encodes CDR1 SNHLY and CDR2 FYNNEI. CDR3 residues: CASTRARGLASPLYF.

V and J are TRBV5-4 and TRBJ2-7; the D call of TRBD1 rests on TCRdb alone, since no DNA is present to check it. There are 14 residues in the CDR3. Germline V CDR1 and CDR2: SGHNT, YYREEE (reference sequence). CDR3 loop: CASSNPRESYEQYF.

The V call is TRBV28, the J call TRBJ2-1; the D gene TCRdb calls, TRBD1, cannot be checked with no DNA. Germline loops: CDR1 MDHEN, CDR2 SYDVKM. This CDR3 contains 13 residues. CDR3 amino acids: CASSFPGKDEQFF.

This chain joins TRBV5-4 and TRBJ2-1; the D call from TCRdb, TRBD2, cannot be confirmed without DNA. There are 14 residues in the CDR3. Germline V CDR1 and CDR2: SGHNT, YYREEE (reference sequence). The CDR3 loop reads CASSSRTSVNEQFF.

The rearrangement joins TRBV15 to TRBJ1-6; TCRdb's D call of TRBD1 is untestable without DNA. The CDR3 is 16 residues long. Germline CDR1 and CDR2: LNHNV and YYDKDF (reference sequence). The CDR3 protein is CATSSSPGQGYSPLHF.

The genes are TRBV6-1 and TRBJ2-7; as DNA is missing, the TRBD1 call by TCRdb cannot be tested. The CDR3 is 15 residues long. Germline CDR1 reads MNHNS; CDR2 reads SASEGT. CDR3 residues: CASSLSGTGGNEQYF.

The chain carries TRBV11-2 and TRBJ2-3; the D call of TRBD2 rests on TCRdb alone, since no DNA is present to check it. Germline V lookup: CDR1 SGHAT, CDR2 FQNNGV. The CDR3 length is 18 residues. This CDR3 reads CASSLTGAGGRIADTQYF.

The gene calls are TRBV4-3 and TRBJ2-1; TCRdb designates TRBD2, a call that cannot be tested without DNA. The CDR3 has 17 residues. The V gene's germline CDR1 is LGHNA and CDR2 YSLEER. CDR3: CASSQDSVGVAYNEQFF.

The V and J genes are TRBV7-2 and TRBJ2-3. Germline lookup yields CDR1 SGHTA and CDR2 FQGNSA. There are 16 residues in the CDR3. The CDR3: CASSTGALAGTDTQYF.

This clonotype shows up as medium-sized by frequency. The chain links TRBV7-2 to TRBJ2-5; the TCRdb call, TRBD1, lacks DNA for checking. The CDR3 spans 14 residues. The V gene's germline CDR1 is SGHTA and CDR2 FQGNSA. The CDR3 sequence is CASSAITGVETQYF. The full variable domain, in which reference TRBV7-2 and TRBJ2-5 provide the parts outside the CDR3, is GAGVSQSPSNKVTEKGKDVELRCDPISGHTALYWYRQSLGQGLEFLIYFQGNSAPDKSGLPSDRFSAERTGGSVSTLTIQRTQQEDSAVYLCASSAITGVETQYFGPGTRLLVL.

This chain joins TRBV18 and TRBJ1-2; TCRdb lists TRBD1, though no DNA is available to test this call. Germline loops: CDR1 KGHSH, CDR2 LQKENI. The CDR3 spans 16 residues. CDR3 sequence: CASSPARTDPIYGYTF.

V is TRBV7-2 and J is TRBJ1-1. CDR1 is SGHTA, CDR2 FQGNSA, per germline. The CDR3 covers 15 residues. CDR3: CASSLSQKSWTEAFF.

The chain recombines TRBV5-1 with TRBJ2-1; TCRdb's D call of TRBD1 is untestable without DNA. The CDR3 loop spans 16 amino acids. The germline V gene has CDR1 SGHRS and CDR2 YFSETQ. CDR3 loop: CASSLGGGSTYNEQFF.